These T cell receptor beta chains were read from a single sample in a study of blood T cell repertoires in COVID-19. Here immunoSEQ multiplex PCR was the method, and the copy in TCRdb shows in-frame clones only, minus some. This sample carries tens of thousands of clones, 89% of them seen once, and the ten largest clones take roughly 1.6%. The sequenced sample was peripheral blood. These TCRs come from a man aged 55 to 70 with acute or convalescent COVID-19. Each CDR3 is given with its conserved first and last residue. Each record gives: D gene, V gene, CDR3 protein. D genes are given only for firm matches.

D gene: TRBD2
V gene: TRBV5-4
CDR3 protein: CASRESRTSGGALDTQYF

D gene: NA
V gene: TRBV3-1/TRBV3-2
CDR3 protein: CASSQVGRVSYEQYF

D gene: TRBD1
V gene: TRBV3-1/TRBV3-2
CDR3 protein: CASSHRGTVNTEAFF

D gene: TRBD1
V gene: TRBV27
CDR3 protein: CASSSITGVRTGELFF

D gene: NA
V gene: TRBV15
CDR3 protein: CATSRDIRGGEQFF

D gene: NA
V gene: TRBV5-1
CDR3 protein: CASSLIGQLLSPLHF

D gene: TRBD1
V gene: TRBV24-1
CDR3 protein: CATGQSNSNQPQHF

D gene: TRBD1
V gene: TRBV9
CDR3 protein: CASSVWTGEAFF

D gene: NA
V gene: TRBV6-5
CDR3 protein: CASRQSVYGYTF

D gene: NA
V gene: TRBV3-1/TRBV3-2
CDR3 protein: CASSQVLGGTEAFF

D gene: TRBD2
V gene: TRBV9
CDR3 protein: CASSAAGGQETQYF

D gene: NA
V gene: TRBV6-5
CDR3 protein: CASKYQRATEAFF

D gene: NA
V gene: TRBV5-4
CDR3 protein: CASSLEPGNEQFF

D gene: NA
V gene: TRBV19
CDR3 protein: CASTLRQSTEAFF

D gene: TRBD2
V gene: TRBV5-1
CDR3 protein: CASSLNSGGSSSYEQYF

D gene: NA
V gene: TRBV19
CDR3 protein: CASSPSTGRLNEQYF

D gene: NA
V gene: TRBV18
CDR3 protein: CASSEGKVEQYF

D gene: TRBD1
V gene: TRBV3-1/TRBV3-2
CDR3 protein: CASRQQGASGGYTF

D gene: NA
V gene: TRBV29-1
CDR3 protein: CSASGYVKEQYF

D gene: NA
V gene: TRBV7-9
CDR3 protein: CASSLVEETEAFF

D gene: NA
V gene: TRBV9
CDR3 protein: CASSVVAEPTGELFF

D gene: NA
V gene: TRBV13
CDR3 protein: CASSRLSGTGGNEQFF

D gene: NA
V gene: TRBV25-1
CDR3 protein: CASSPGGAGGYTF

D gene: TRBD2
V gene: TRBV20-1
CDR3 protein: CSASPPSGTSDTQYF

D gene: TRBD1
V gene: TRBV11-2
CDR3 protein: CASSPRDRDLSPLHF

D gene: TRBD1
V gene: TRBV19
CDR3 protein: CASSTAGTANNEQFF

D gene: NA
V gene: TRBV5-6
CDR3 protein: CASSLEVTAAYNEQFF

D gene: NA
V gene: TRBV5-1
CDR3 protein: CASSLTHTSSTYEQYF

D gene: TRBD1
V gene: TRBV15
CDR3 protein: CATSRPGQGEETQYF

D gene: NA
V gene: TRBV6-5
CDR3 protein: CASSYQGTGANVLTF

D gene: NA
V gene: TRBV3-1/TRBV3-2
CDR3 protein: CASSHGRRRTLGNTIYF

D gene: NA
V gene: TRBV5-8
CDR3 protein: CASNPYGGLYEQYF

D gene: NA
V gene: TRBV20-1
CDR3 protein: CSASRQTEAFF

D gene: NA
V gene: TRBV7-2
CDR3 protein: CASSLGPLSYQYF

D gene: NA
V gene: TRBV7-8
CDR3 protein: CASSLAGQPQHF

D gene: TRBD1
V gene: TRBV30
CDR3 protein: CAWARLGPTGTGRPNYGYTF

D gene: TRBD1
V gene: TRBV2
CDR3 protein: CASSSDRGLNQPQHF

D gene: TRBD1
V gene: TRBV3-1/TRBV3-2
CDR3 protein: CASSRRGQGWGNTEAFF

D gene: NA
V gene: TRBV12-3/TRBV12-4
CDR3 protein: CASSQGFGTEAFF

D gene: TRBD2
V gene: TRBV15
CDR3 protein: CATSRTSGGIYEQYF